These 9 T cell receptor beta chains came from one sample sequenced in a study. Using its own MiXCR run on the RT-PCR reads, TCRdb lists one record per CDR3 protein. The sample has around 700,000 distinct CDR3 sequences, approximately 15% seen once; the top ten hold roughly 3.9%. What was sequenced was memory CD4+ T cells from blood. The receptors stem from a female donor in good health, serving as a healthy control.

There are a few counts of this clonotype. The genes are TRBV20-1 and TRBJ2-2; D could derive from TRBD1 or TRBD2 (7 bases each). Germline loops: CDR1 DFQATT, CDR2 SNEGSKA (reference sequence). The CDR3 is made up of 17 amino acids. V was trimmed by 1 base and J by 5 bases, leaving 20 bases between them. The CDR3 is CSARAPLSGGVTGELFF. The CDR3 DNA is TGCAGTGCTAGAGCGCCCCTCTCAGGGGGGGTTACCGGGGAGCTGTTTTTT.

V usage is TRBV12-3 or TRBV12-4 and J usage is TRBJ1-1; weak D call: TRBD1 (6 bases). This CDR3 spans 16 amino acids. Deletions cut 6 bases from V and 5 bases from J, with 22 bases between. The CDR3: CASSGGQGRRDTEAFF. CDR3 coding DNA: TGTGCCAGCAGCGGGGGGCAGGGGCGCCGGGATACTGAAGCTTTCTTT.

This chain links TRBV6-1 with TRBJ2-1; D unresolved. CDR3 length: 15 residues. Trimming cost V 6 bases and J 4 bases, with 16 bases left between them. The germline V gene encodes CDR1 MNHNS and CDR2 SASEGT. The CDR3 region has the DNA TGTGCCAGCAGGGCAGAAAGGCGCTTTTACAATGAGCAGTTCTTC. This sequence encodes CASRAERRFYNEQFF.

The chain is built from TRBV29-1 and TRBJ1-2, with unresolved D. This CDR3 is built from 11 residues. Germline V gene data show CDR1 as SQVTM and CDR2 as ANQGSEA. Trimming shortened V by 3 bases and J by 3 bases, and 5 bases separated the two germline ends. The CDR3 nucleotides are TGCAGCGTTGACACGGACTATGGCTACACCTTC. Translation gives CSVDTDYGYTF.

This clonotype was recorded many times. The rearrangement uses TRBV20-1 and TRBJ2-5; no clear D. The CDR3 consists of 14 residues. Trimming removed 6 bases from V and 1 base from J, with 15 bases in between. CDR1 is DFQATT and CDR2 is SNEGSKA in the germline V gene (reference sequence). The CDR3 sequence: CSAPRSLTQETQYF. For the CDR3, the DNA is TGCAGTGCCCCGCGTTCTCTGACCCAAGAGACCCAGTACTTC.

This clonotype was detected ten times or more. This sequence joins TRBV12-3 or TRBV12-4 and TRBJ2-1, with D uncertain. The CDR3 extends over 14 amino acids. V was cut by 3 bases and J by 2 bases, with 8 bases left in between. CDR3 in amino acids: CASSLATAYNEQFF. CDR3 DNA: TGTGCCAGCAGTTTGGCAACAGCCTACAATGAGCAGTTCTTC.

This chain connects TRBV19 to TRBJ2-2; 9 bases align to TRBD1. From germline, CDR1 is LNHDA and CDR2 SQIVND (reference sequence). CDR3 size: 15 residues. Unmatched junction bases numbered 4, after V lost 4 bases and J lost 4 bases. The CDR3 is CASSRDREFTGELFF. CDR3 coding DNA: TGTGCCAGTAGTAGGGACAGGGAATTCACCGGGGAGCTGTTTTTT.

This clonotype was found many times. The chain is built from TRBV7-6 and TRBJ2-1; 7 nucleotides match TRBD2. The CDR3 covers 15 residues. CDR1 and CDR2 (germline): SGHVS, FNYEAQ. The V segment lost 1 base and the J segment 8 bases; nucleotides outside the gene matches: 8. The CDR3 coding sequence is TGTGCCAGCAGCTTAGGCCGACTAGCAGTGGATGAGCAGTTCTTC. This sequence encodes CASSLGRLAVDEQFF.

This clonotype was detected many times. The V and J genes are TRBV29-1 and TRBJ2-3; 8 bases are shared with TRBD2. The CDR3 is made up of 14 amino acids. Trimming at V came to 7 bases and at J to 3 bases, leaving 9 bases not matched to a gene. CDR1 is SQVTM, CDR2 ANQGSEA, per germline. CDR3 loop: CSGLTSGLTDTQYF. The CDR3 DNA follows: TGCAGCGGCCTAACTAGCGGACTGACAGATACGCAGTATTTT.